A selection of T cell receptor beta chains follows, all from one sample in a study of T cells in Graves' hyperthyroidism and ophthalmopathy. TCRdb ran MiXCR on the multiplex PCR reads and lists one entry per CDR3 protein. This sample has around 490,000 distinct CDR3 sequences, with 20% found just once. Sequencing was performed on blood. Receptor source: a man between 40 and 49 years old with Graves' ophthalmopathy. CDR3s include the opening cysteine and the closing phenylalanine or tryptophan. D genes are given only for firm matches. The listing skips clone size in some rows; elsewhere it reads once, few, many or a size class.

>many|TRBJ2-7|TRBV18|TRBD1
TGTGCCAGCTCGCAACTCCCCGGGACAGGGGTGGACGAGCAGTACTTC
CASSQLPGTGVDEQYF
>many|TRBJ2-5|TRBV2|TRBD2
TGTGCCAGCAGTGAGATTCGTAGCGGGGGGGCCCAAGAGACCCAGTACTTC
CASSEIRSGGAQETQYF
>few|TRBJ2-4|TRBV20-1|-
TGCAGTGCTAGAGACCCTCAGGCGGGAAAAAACATTCAGTACTTC
CSARDPQAGKNIQYF
>-|TRBJ1-5|TRBV24-1|TRBD1
TGTGCCACCAGTGCGGGACAGGGGGAGAGGCCCCAGCATTTT
CATSAGQGERPQHF
>few|TRBJ1-5|TRBV20-1|-
TGCAGTGCTAGTTCCCCTCGGGGTGAATATCAGCCCCAGCATTTT
CSASSPRGEYQPQHF
>few|TRBJ1-1|TRBV20-1|-
TGCAGTGCCACCTCAGAGAACACTGAAGCTTTCTTT
CSATSENTEAFF
>many|TRBJ2-3|TRBV28|-
TGTGCCAGCAGTTTATGTCTGATTTTGACCCGCCAGGTGGATACGCAGTATTTT
CASSLCLILTRQVDTQYF
>few|TRBJ2-1|TRBV4-1|-
TGCGCCAGCAGTCCCCTGGGGGTGAGGGATGAGCAGTTCTTC
CASSPLGVRDEQFF
>-|TRBJ2-7|TRBV5-1|TRBD2
TGCGCCAGCAGCTTTGGCGTGGGAGGGGACTCCTACGAGCAGTACTTC
CASSFGVGGDSYEQYF
>-|TRBJ2-3|TRBV7-2|-
TGTGCCAGCAGCTTCCTAGGTGGGAGAATATCAGATACGCAGTATTTT
CASSFLGGRISDTQYF
>-|TRBJ1-5|TRBV10-3|TRBD1
TGTGCCATCAGTGGGGGCAGGGGACAGGGGCAGCCCCAGCATTTT
CAISGGRGQGQPQHF
>many|TRBJ1-1|TRBV3-1|-
TGTGCCAGCGGACAGCTGAACACTGAAGCTTTCTTT
CASGQLNTEAFF
>many|TRBJ2-7|TRBV27|TRBD2
TGTGCCAGTTCCGGGACTAGTGTCTACGAGCAGTACTTC
CASSGTSVYEQYF